This TCR beta chain was sequenced during a study of spatial heterogeneity in lung cancer. Regarding time point: sample taken at primary tumor resection. Germline CDR1 is SGHTA and CDR2 is FQGNSA. The CDR3 spans 13 residues. V was pared by 3 bases and J by 6 bases, with 12 bases between. MiXCR was run by TCRdb on the 5' RACE reads, yielding one entry per CDR3 protein. The table lists about 78,000 distinct CDR3 sequences, roughly 8% of them singletons. This chain uses TRBV7-2 with TRBJ2-7; tentative D call: TRBD1 (5 bases). This material consisted of PBMCs, taken at surgery. The TCR sequence derives from a male donor with early-stage non-small cell lung cancer. The CDR3 sequence is CASSLERGREQYF. DNA for the CDR3: TGTGCCAGCAGCTTGGAAAGGGGCCGCGAGCAGTACTTC.